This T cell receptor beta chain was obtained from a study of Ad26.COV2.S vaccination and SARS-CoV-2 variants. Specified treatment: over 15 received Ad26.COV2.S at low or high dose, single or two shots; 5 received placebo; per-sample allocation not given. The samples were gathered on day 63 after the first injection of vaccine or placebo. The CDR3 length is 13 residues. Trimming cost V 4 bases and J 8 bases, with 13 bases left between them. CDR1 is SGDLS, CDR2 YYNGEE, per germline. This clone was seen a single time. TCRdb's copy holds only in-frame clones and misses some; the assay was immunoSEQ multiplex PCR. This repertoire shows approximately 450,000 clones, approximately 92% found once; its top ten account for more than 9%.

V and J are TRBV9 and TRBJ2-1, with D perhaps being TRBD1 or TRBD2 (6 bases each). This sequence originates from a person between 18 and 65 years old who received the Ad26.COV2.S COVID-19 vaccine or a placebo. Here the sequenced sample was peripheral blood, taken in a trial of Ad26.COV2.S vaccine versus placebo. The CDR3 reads CASSPRGDHEQFF. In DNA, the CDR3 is TGTGCCAGCAGCCCTAGGGGGGATCATGAGCAGTTCTTC. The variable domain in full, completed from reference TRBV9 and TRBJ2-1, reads DSGVTQTPKHLITATGQRVTLRCSPRSGDLSVYWYQQSLDQGLQFLIQYYNGEERAKGNILERFSAQQFPDLHSELNLSSLELGDSALYFCASSPRGDHEQFFGPGTRLTVL.